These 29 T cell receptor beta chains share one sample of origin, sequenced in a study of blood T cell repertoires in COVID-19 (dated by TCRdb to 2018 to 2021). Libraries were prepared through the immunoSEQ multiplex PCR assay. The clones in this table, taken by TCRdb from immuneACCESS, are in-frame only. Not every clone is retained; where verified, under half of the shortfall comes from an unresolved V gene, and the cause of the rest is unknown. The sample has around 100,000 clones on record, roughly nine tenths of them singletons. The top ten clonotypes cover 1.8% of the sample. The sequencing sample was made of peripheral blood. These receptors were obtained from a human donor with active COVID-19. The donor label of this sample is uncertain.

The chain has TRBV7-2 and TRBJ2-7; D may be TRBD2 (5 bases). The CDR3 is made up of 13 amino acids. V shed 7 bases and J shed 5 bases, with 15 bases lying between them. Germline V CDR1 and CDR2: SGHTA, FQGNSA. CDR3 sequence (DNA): TGTGCCAGCAAACCACCTAACGGGAACGAGCAGTACTTC. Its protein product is CASKPPNGNEQYF.

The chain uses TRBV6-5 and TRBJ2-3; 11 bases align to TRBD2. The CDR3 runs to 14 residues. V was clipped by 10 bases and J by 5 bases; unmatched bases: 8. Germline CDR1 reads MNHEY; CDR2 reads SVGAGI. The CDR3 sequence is CAIRLAGLEDTQYF. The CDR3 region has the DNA TGTGCCATAAGACTAGCGGGGTTAGAAGATACGCAGTATTTT.

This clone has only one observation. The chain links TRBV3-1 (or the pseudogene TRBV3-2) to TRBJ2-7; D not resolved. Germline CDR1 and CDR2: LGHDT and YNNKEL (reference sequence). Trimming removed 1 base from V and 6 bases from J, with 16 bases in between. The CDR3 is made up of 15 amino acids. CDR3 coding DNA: TGTGCCAGCAGCCAAGTGAGTCCCCCAGCAGGCGAGCAGTACTTC. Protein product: CASSQVSPPAGEQYF.

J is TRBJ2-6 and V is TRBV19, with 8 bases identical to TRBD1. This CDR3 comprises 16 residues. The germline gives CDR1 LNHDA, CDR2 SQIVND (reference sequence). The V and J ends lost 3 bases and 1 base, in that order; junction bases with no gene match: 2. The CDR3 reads CASSMGQASGANVLTF. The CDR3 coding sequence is TGTGCCAGTAGTATGGGACAGGCTTCTGGGGCCAACGTCCTGACTTTC.

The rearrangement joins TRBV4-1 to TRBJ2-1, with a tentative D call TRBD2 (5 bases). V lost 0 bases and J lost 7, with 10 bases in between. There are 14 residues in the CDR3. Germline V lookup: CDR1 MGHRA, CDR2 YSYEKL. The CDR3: CASSQDGGVNEQFF. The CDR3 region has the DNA TGCGCCAGCAGCCAAGATGGAGGAGTAAATGAGCAGTTCTTC.

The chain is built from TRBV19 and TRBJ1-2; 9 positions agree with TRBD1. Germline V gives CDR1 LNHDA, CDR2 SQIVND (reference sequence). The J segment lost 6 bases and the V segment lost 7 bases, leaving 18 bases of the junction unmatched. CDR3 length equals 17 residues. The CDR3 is CASTRTGGQGGLDGYTF. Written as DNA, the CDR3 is TGTGCCAGTACTCGGACGGGGGGACAGGGAGGATTGGATGGCTACACCTTC.

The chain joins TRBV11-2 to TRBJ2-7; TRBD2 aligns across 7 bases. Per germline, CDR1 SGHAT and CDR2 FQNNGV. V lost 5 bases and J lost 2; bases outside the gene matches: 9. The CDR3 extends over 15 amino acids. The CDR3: CASSPGLAAAYEQYF. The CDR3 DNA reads TGTGCCAGCAGCCCCGGGCTAGCGGCGGCCTACGAGCAGTACTTC.

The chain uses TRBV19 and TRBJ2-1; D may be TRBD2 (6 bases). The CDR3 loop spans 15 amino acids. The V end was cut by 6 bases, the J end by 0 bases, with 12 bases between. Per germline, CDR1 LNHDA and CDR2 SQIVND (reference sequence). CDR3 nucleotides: TGTGCCAGTAGCGGGGGTTGGAGCTCCTACAATGAGCAGTTCTTC. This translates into CASSGGWSSYNEQFF.

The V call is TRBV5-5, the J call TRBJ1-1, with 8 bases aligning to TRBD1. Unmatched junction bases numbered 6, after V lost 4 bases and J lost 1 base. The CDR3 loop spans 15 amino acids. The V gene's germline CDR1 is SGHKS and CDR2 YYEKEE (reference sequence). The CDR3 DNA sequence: TGTGCCAGCAGCGGACGGACAGGGCCGAACACTGAAGCTTTCTTT. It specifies CASSGRTGPNTEAFF.

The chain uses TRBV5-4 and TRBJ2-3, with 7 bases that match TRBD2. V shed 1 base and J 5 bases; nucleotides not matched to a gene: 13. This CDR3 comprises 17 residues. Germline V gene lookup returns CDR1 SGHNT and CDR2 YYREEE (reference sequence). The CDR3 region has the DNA TGTGCCAGCAGCTTGACGTGGGGGGGTCGGTTTGGAGATACGCAGTATTTT. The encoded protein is CASSLTWGGRFGDTQYF.

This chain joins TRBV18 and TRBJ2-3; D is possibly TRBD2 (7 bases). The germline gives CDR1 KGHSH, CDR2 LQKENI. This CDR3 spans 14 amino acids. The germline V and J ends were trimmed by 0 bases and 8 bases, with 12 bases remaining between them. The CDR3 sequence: CASSPPAGAGTQYF. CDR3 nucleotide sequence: TGTGCCAGCTCACCACCGGCGGGGGCGGGTACGCAGTATTTT.

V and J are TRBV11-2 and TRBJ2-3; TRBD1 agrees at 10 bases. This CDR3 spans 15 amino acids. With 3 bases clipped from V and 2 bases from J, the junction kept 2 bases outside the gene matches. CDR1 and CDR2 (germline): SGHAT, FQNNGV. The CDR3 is CASSLGTGATDTQYF. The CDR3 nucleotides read TGTGCCAGCAGCTTGGGGACAGGGGCCACAGATACGCAGTATTTT.

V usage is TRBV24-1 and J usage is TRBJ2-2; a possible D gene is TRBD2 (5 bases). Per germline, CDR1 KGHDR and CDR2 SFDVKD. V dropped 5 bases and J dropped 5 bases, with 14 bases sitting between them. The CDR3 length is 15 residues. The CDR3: CATSGGLGLTGELFF. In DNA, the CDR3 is TGTGCCACCAGTGGAGGACTGGGTCTGACCGGGGAGCTGTTTTTT.

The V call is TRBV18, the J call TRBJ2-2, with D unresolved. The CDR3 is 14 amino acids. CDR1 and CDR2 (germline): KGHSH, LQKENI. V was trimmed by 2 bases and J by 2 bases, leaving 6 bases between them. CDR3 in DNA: TGTGCCAGCTCACCATTTGGCAACACCGGGGAGCTGTTTTTT. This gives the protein CASSPFGNTGELFF. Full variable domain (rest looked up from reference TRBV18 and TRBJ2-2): NAGVMQNPRHLVRRRGQEARLRCSPMKGHSHVYWYRQLPEEGLKFMVYLQKENIIDESGMPKERFSAEFPKEGPSILRIQQVVRGDSAAYFCASSPFGNTGELFFGEGSRLTVL.

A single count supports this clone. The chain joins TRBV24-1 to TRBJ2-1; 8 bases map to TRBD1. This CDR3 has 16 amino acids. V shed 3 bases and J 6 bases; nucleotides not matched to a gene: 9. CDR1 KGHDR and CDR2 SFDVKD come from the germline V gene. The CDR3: CATSDRTGWTPNEQFF. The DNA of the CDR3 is TGTGCCACCAGTGATAGGACAGGGTGGACCCCCAATGAGCAGTTCTTC.

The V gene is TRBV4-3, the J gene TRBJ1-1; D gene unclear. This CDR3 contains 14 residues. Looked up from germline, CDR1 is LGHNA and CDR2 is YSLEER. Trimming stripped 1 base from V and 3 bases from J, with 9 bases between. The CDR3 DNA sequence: TGCGCCAGCAGCCAAGGGCCCGGGGACACTGAAGCTTTCTTT. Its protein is CASSQGPGDTEAFF.

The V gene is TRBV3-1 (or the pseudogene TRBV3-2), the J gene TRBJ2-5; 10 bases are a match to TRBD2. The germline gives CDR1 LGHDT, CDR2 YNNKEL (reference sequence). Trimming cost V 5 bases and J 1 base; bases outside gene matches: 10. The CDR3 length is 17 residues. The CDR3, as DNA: TGTGCCAGCAGCTGGAAAGCGGGGGGGCCTCGCCAAGAGACCCAGTACTTC. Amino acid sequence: CASSWKAGGPRQETQYF.

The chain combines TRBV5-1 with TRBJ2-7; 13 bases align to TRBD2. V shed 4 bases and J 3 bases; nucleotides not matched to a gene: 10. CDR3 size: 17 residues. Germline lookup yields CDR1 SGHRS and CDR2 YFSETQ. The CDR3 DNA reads TGCGCCAGCAGCCCCGGGACTAGCGGGGCCGTCAACTACGAGCAGTACTTC. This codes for CASSPGTSGAVNYEQYF.

This chain's CDR3 is CASTPRRGGGDTQYF. As DNA, the CDR3 is TGTGCCAGCACCCCCCGGCGGGGGGGCGGAGATACGCAGTATTTT. V gene TRBV27 combines with J gene TRBJ2-3; 9 bases agree with TRBD2. CDR1 MNHEY and CDR2 SMNVEV come from the germline V gene (reference sequence). CDR3 length: 15 residues. V shed 7 bases and J 5 bases; nucleotides not matched to a gene: 10.

CDR3 in amino acids: CASSMGLYNQPQHF. The CDR3 nucleotides are TGTGCCAGCAGCATGGGACTTTACAATCAGCCCCAGCATTTT. The J gene is TRBJ1-5, the V gene TRBV5-6; tentative D call: TRBD1 (5 bases). Germline V gene data show CDR1 as SGHDT and CDR2 as YYEEEE. V was cut by 4 bases and J by 3 bases, with 11 bases left in between. There are 14 residues in the CDR3.

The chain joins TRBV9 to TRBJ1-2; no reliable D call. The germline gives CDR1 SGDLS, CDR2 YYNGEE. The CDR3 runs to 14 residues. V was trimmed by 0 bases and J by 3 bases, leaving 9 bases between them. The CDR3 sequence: CASSVGGGDYGYTF. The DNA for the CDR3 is TGTGCCAGCAGCGTAGGAGGCGGGGACTATGGCTACACCTTC.

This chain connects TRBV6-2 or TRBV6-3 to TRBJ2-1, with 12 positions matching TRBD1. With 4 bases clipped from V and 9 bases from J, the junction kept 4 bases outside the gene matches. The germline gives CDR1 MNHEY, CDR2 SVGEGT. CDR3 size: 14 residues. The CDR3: CASSLGQGAFEQFF. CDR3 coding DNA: TGTGCCAGCAGTTTGGGACAGGGGGCTTTTGAGCAGTTCTTC.

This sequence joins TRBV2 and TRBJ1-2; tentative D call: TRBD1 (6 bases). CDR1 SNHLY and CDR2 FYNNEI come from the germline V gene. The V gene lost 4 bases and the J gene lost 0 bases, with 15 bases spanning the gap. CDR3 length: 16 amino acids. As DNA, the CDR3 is TGTGCCAGCAGTGGGGGGCAGCAGATCACTAACTATGGCTACACCTTC. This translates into CASSGGQQITNYGYTF.

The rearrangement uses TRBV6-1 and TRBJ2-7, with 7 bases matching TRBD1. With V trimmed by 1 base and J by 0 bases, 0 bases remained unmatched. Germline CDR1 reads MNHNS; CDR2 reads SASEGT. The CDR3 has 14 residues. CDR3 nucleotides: TGTGCCAGCAGTGAAGGGGACAGCTCCTACGAGCAGTACTTC. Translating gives CASSEGDSSYEQYF.

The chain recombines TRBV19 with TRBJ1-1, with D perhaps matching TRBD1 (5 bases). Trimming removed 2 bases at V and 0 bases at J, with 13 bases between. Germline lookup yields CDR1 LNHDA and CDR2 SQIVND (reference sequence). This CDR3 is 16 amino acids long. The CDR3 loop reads CASSISREGMNTEAFF. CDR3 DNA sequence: TGTGCCAGTAGTATATCAAGGGAGGGGATGAACACTGAAGCTTTCTTT.

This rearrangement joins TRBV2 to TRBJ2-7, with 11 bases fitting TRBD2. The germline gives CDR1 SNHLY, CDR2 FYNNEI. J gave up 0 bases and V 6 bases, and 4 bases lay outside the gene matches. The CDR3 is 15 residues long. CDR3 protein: CASRPLAGGSYEQYF. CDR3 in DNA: TGTGCCAGCAGACCTCTAGCGGGGGGCTCCTACGAGCAGTACTTC.

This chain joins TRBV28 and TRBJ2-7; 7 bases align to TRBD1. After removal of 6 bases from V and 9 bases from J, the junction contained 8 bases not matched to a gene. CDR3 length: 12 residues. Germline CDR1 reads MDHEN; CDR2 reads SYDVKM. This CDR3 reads CASSPGQVGQYF. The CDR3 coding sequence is TGTGCCAGCAGCCCTGGACAGGTAGGGCAGTACTTC.

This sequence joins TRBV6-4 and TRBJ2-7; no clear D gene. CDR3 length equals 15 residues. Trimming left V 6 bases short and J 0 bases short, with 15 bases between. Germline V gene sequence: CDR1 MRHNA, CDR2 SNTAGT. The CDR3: CASRPHFPVSYEQYF. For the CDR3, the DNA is TGTGCCAGCAGGCCCCACTTCCCGGTCTCCTACGAGCAGTACTTC.

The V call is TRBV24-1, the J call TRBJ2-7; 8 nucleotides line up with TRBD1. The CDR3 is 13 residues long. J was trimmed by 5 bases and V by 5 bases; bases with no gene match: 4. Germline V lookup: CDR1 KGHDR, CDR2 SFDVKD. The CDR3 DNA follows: TGTGCCACCAGTGGGGGCAGGGGGCACGAGCAGTACTTC. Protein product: CATSGGRGHEQYF.